This entry concerns a single T cell receptor beta chain. Repertoires were generated with immunoSEQ multiplex PCR, while TCRdb's copy carries only in-frame clones and drops some. The sample gives approximately 490,000 clones, 75% to 85% of which show up once; 0.013% is in the top ten. The CDR3 has 15 amino acids. Germline loops: CDR1 SGHDN, CDR2 FVKESK. V was cut by 5 bases and J by 8 bases, with 18 bases left in between. These data are taken from a study of shared T cell receptors in the human thymus. Another study also made use of these data, one on human thymus T cells. This second study says: Thymus was obtained from resections taken during corrective heart surgery.

Specimen: thymocytes. This TCR was sampled from a boy in the first two years of life with a congenital heart defect. The rearrangement links TRBV14 to TRBJ1-4; weak D call: TRBD1 (5 bases). The CDR3 region is CASSFRGGTREKLFF. The CDR3 nucleotides are TGTGCCAGCAGCTTCCGGGGGGGGACTAGGGAAAAACTGTTTTTT.